Below, 14 T cell receptor beta chains from the same sample are listed, as sequenced in a study of control samples from healthy donors and cancer patients. Assay: immunoSEQ multiplex PCR; the TCRdb copy retains only in-frame clones and omits some. The sample records roughly 170,000 clones, roughly 95% being singletons. The specimen sequenced was blood. The origin of the receptors is a woman in her sixties in good health.

The chain combines TRBV7-2 with TRBJ2-1; 9 positions agree with TRBD2. This CDR3 is built from 14 residues. Trimming took 6 bases from V and 5 from J; bases not matched to a gene: 5. CDR1 is SGHTA and CDR2 is FQGNSA in the germline V gene. The CDR3 region is CASRRGGADNEQFF. CDR3 nucleotide sequence: TGTGCCAGCAGGCGCGGGGGGGCAGACAATGAGCAGTTCTTC.

This chain links TRBV6-6 with TRBJ2-5, with TRBD1 identical over 7 bases. Germline CDR1 reads MNHNY; CDR2 reads SVGAGI (reference sequence). This CDR3 region has 13 residues. Trimming cost V 9 bases and J 4 bases; bases outside gene matches: 8. The CDR3 loop reads CASRQGNGETQYF. CDR3 bases: TGTGCCAGTAGACAGGGAAACGGAGAGACCCAGTACTTC.

The V and J genes are TRBV28 and TRBJ1-4, with D uncertain. V was shortened by 5 bases and J by 0 bases, with 10 bases between the two germline ends. The CDR3 extends over 15 amino acids. Germline values: CDR1 MDHEN, CDR2 SYDVKM. CDR3 loop: CASSLTGTTNEKLFF. The DNA of the CDR3 is TGTGCCAGCAGTCTCACCGGGACAACTAATGAAAAACTGTTTTTT.

The V call is TRBV10-3, the J call TRBJ2-1; D unclear. The V end lost 7 bases, the J end lost 2 bases, and 3 bases lay between the germline ends. CDR1 is ENHRY and CDR2 is SYGVKD in the germline V gene. The CDR3 covers 11 residues. The CDR3 region is CAIKAYNEQFF. The CDR3 DNA is TGTGCCATCAAAGCCTACAATGAGCAGTTCTTC.

This chain joins TRBV19 and TRBJ1-1, with 10 bases fitting TRBD1. Per the germline V gene, CDR1 is LNHDA and CDR2 is SQIVND (reference sequence). The CDR3 spans 15 residues. V lost 7 bases to trimming and J lost 7 bases; unmatched junction nucleotides: 12. Here the CDR3 DNA reads TGTGCCAGTACCCGGACAGGGGGTTTCTTTGGTGAAGCTTTCTTT. Translation: CASTRTGGFFGEAFF.

The V call is TRBV2, the J call TRBJ1-2, with D unresolved. Trimming shortened V by 4 bases and J by 2 bases, and 11 bases separated the two germline ends. CDR1 SNHLY and CDR2 FYNNEI come from the germline V gene. This CDR3 spans 14 amino acids. In DNA form, the CDR3 reads TGTGCCAGCAGTGTGGGTCGAACAAACTATGGCTACACCTTC. Translated: CASSVGRTNYGYTF.

This chain uses TRBV12-3 or TRBV12-4 with TRBJ2-1; D is unresolved. The CDR3 length is 13 residues. The V end lost 3 bases, the J end lost 9 bases, and 12 bases lay between the germline ends. In DNA form, the CDR3 reads TGTGCCAGCAGTTTGGGCCTCCTGCCTGAGCAGTTCTTC. Its translation is CASSLGLLPEQFF.

This sequence joins TRBV7-2 and TRBJ1-2, with TRBD1 matching over 10 bases. V shed 1 base, J shed 5 bases, and the junction held 7 bases outside the gene matches. The CDR3 runs to 16 residues. Germline CDR1 is SGHTA and CDR2 is FQGNSA. DNA of the CDR3: TGTGCCAGCAGCTTAGGGGGACAGGGGAAGGGTTATGGCTACACCTTC. This encodes CASSLGGQGKGYGYTF.

V gene TRBV6-1 combines with J gene TRBJ1-5, with D perhaps matching TRBD1 (5 bases). This CDR3 spans 16 amino acids. CDR1 MNHNS and CDR2 SASEGT come from the germline V gene. The V gene lost 3 bases and the J gene lost 4 bases, with 16 bases spanning the gap. The CDR3 nucleotides read TGTGCCAGCAGTGACGTCTTTCCTGGGGGTAATCAGCCCCAGCATTTT. As protein: CASSDVFPGGNQPQHF.

The chain joins TRBV29-1 to TRBJ1-3, with D uncertain. The length of the CDR3 is 11 residues. V was cut by 6 bases and J by 4 bases, with 7 bases left in between. Germline CDR1 reads SQVTM; CDR2 reads ANQGSEA. The CDR3 loop is CSVPDGNTIYF. CDR3 nucleotides: TGCAGCGTCCCCGACGGAAACACCATATATTTT.

The chain joins TRBV15 to TRBJ1-5; TRBD1 aligns across 8 bases. This CDR3 comprises 17 residues. The germline gives CDR1 LNHNV, CDR2 YYDKDF (reference sequence). J gave up 6 bases and V 1 base, and 11 bases lay outside the gene matches. CDR3 nucleotide sequence: TGTGCCACCAGCAGAGGGCAGGGGGCGCGGGGACGTCAGCCCCAGCATTTT. It codes for CATSRGQGARGRQPQHF.

The chain uses TRBV18 and TRBJ2-7, with 7 bases aligning to TRBD1. This CDR3 region has 14 residues. Germline V gene lookup returns CDR1 KGHSH and CDR2 LQKENI. V lost 0 bases and J lost 5; bases outside the gene matches: 4. The CDR3 sequence: CASSPPAGGDEQYF. The DNA for the CDR3 is TGTGCCAGCTCACCACCGGCAGGGGGTGACGAGCAGTACTTC.

This chain links TRBV2 with TRBJ1-5; no firm D call. Trimming removed 4 bases from V and 5 bases from J, with 9 bases in between. Germline loops: CDR1 SNHLY, CDR2 FYNNEI. The CDR3 has 13 residues. CDR3 nucleotide sequence: TGTGCCAGCAGTGTCACAGCCGATCAGCCCCAGCATTTT. This sequence encodes CASSVTADQPQHF.

The chain combines TRBV7-9 with TRBJ1-1; 7 bases are a match to TRBD1. J lost 0 bases, V lost 5 bases, and 3 bases had no gene match. Germline V gene lookup returns CDR1 SEHNR and CDR2 FQNEAQ (reference sequence). The CDR3 is 14 amino acids. CDR3 sequence reads: CASSPTGLNTEAFF. Here the CDR3 DNA reads TGTGCCAGCAGCCCGACAGGGTTGAACACTGAAGCTTTCTTT.